This T cell receptor (beta chain) derives from a study of blood T cell repertoires in COVID-19. The wider study: PBMCs, B-cell-depleted T cells, or T cells provided the cDNA or gDNA that made up the material.

Trimming at V came to 1 base and at J to 4 bases, leaving 9 bases not matched to a gene. The CDR3 length is 17 residues. Germline CDR1 and CDR2: SEHNR and FQNEAQ (reference sequence). Assay: immunoSEQ multiplex PCR; the TCRdb copy retains only in-frame clones and omits some. The table includes 400,000 or so clones, around 87% detected once. The clonotype was recovered from a man aged 25 to 40 who had recovered from COVID-19. The sequenced sample consisted of PBMCs or T cells enriched from blood (not recorded which). The chain carries TRBV7-9 and TRBJ2-5, with 10 bases aligning to TRBD1. This chain's CDR3 is CASSLGDRGKVIETQYF. In nucleotides, the CDR3 is TGTGCCAGCAGCTTAGGGGACAGGGGCAAGGTTATAGAGACCCAGTACTTC.